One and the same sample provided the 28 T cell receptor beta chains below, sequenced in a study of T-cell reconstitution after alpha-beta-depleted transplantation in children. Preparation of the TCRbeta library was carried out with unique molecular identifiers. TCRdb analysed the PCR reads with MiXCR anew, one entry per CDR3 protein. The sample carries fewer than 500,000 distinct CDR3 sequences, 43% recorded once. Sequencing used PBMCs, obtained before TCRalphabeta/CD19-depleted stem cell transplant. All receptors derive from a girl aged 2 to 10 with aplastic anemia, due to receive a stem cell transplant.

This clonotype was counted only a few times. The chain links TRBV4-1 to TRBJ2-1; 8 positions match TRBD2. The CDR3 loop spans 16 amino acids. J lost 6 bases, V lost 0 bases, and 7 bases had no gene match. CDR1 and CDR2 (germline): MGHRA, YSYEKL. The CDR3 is CASSQDTGTRSNEQFF. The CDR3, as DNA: TGCGCCAGCAGCCAAGATACCGGGACTAGAAGCAATGAGCAGTTCTTC.

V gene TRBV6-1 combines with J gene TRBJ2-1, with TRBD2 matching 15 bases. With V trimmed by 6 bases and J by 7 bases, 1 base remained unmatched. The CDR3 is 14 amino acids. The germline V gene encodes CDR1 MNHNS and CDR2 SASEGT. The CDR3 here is CASRGLAGGNEQFF. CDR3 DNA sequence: TGTGCCAGCAGGGGACTAGCGGGAGGAAATGAGCAGTTCTTC.

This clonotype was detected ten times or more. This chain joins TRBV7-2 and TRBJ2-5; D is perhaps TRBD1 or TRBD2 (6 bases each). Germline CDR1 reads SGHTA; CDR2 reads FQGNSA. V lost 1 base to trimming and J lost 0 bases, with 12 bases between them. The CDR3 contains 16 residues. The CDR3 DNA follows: TGTGCCAGCAGCTTAGGGAGGGGGACGTACCAAGAGACCCAGTACTTC. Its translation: CASSLGRGTYQETQYF. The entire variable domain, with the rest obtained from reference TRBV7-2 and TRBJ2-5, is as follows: GAGVSQSPSNKVTEKGKDVELRCDPISGHTALYWYRQSLGQGLEFLIYFQGNSAPDKSGLPSDRFSAERTGGSVSTLTIQRTQQEDSAVYLCASSLGRGTYQETQYFGPGTRLLVL.

The CDR3 sequence: CAWSPTGAGANVLTF. In nucleotides, the CDR3 is TGTGCCTGGAGTCCGACAGGGGCCGGGGCCAACGTCCTGACTTTC. The rearrangement joins TRBV30 to TRBJ2-6; 8 bases are shared with TRBD1. CDR3 length equals 15 residues. Germline trimming cut 2 bases from V and 4 bases from J; bases unmatched to any gene: 4. CDR1 GTSNPN and CDR2 SVGIG come from the germline V gene (reference sequence).

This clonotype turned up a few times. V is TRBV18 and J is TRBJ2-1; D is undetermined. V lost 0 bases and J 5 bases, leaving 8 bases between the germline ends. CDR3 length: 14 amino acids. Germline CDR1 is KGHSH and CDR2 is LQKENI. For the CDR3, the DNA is TGTGCCAGCTCACCACCCACCGCCAACAATGAGCAGTTCTTC. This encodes CASSPPTANNEQFF.

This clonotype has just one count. CDR3 bases: TGCAGCGTTGTTCGGGAAATATTGCGTGAGCAGTTCTTC. Translated: CSVVREILREQFF. The J gene is TRBJ2-1, the V gene TRBV29-1; D is perhaps TRBD2 (5 bases). Trimming took off 4 bases at V and 9 bases at J, with 16 bases between the two ends. The CDR3 covers 13 residues. From germline, CDR1 is SQVTM and CDR2 ANQGSEA.

CDR3 sequence: CSARVGFGNTAQGSYNEQFF. The CDR3 bases are TGCAGTGCTAGAGTGGGCTTCGGGAACACCGCTCAGGGCTCCTACAATGAGCAGTTCTTC. The gene calls are TRBV20-1 and TRBJ2-1; D may match TRBD1 or TRBD2 (5 bases each). V was pared by 1 base and J by 0 bases, with 25 bases between. The germline V gene has CDR1 DFQATT and CDR2 SNEGSKA (reference sequence). There are 20 residues in the CDR3.

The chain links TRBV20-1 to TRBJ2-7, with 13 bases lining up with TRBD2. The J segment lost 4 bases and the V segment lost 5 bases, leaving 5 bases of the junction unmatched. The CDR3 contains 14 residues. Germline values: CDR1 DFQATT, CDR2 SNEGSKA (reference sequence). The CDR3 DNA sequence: TGCAGTGCTCTACGGACTAGCGGGAGATACGAGCAGTACTTC. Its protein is CSALRTSGRYEQYF.

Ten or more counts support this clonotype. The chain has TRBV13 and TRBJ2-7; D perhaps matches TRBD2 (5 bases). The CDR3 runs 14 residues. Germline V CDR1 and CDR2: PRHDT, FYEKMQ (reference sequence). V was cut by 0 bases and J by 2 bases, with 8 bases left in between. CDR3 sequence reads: CASSLGSGTYEQYF. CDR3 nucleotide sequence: TGTGCCAGCAGCTTAGGGTCCGGGACCTACGAGCAGTACTTC.

CDR3 region: CASSEPGLAEITDTQYF. CDR3 nucleotide sequence: TGTGCCAGCAGTGAACCGGGACTAGCGGAAATCACAGATACGCAGTATTTT. The chain is built from TRBV6-1 and TRBJ2-3, with TRBD2 identical over 11 bases. The CDR3 length is 17 residues. The V gene's germline CDR1 is MNHNS and CDR2 SASEGT. Unmatched junction bases numbered 6, after V lost 2 bases and J lost 2 bases.

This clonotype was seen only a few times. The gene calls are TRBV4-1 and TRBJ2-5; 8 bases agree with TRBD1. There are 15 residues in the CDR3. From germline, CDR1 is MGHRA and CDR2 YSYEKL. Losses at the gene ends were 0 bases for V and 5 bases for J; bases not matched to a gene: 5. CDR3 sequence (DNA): TGCGCCAGCAGCCAAGATCCGAGGACAGGGGAGACCCAGTACTTC. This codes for CASSQDPRTGETQYF.

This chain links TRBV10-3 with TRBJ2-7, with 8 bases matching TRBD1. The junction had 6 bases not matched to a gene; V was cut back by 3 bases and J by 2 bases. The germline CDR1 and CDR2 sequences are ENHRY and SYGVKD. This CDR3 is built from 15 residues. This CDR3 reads CAISDGTGSTYEQYF. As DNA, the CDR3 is TGTGCCATCAGTGACGGGACAGGATCTACCTACGAGCAGTACTTC.

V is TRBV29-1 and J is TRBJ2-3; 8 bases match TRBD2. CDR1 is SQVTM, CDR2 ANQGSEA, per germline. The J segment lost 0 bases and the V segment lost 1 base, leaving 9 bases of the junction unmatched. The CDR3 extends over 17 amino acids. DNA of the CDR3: TGCAGCGTTGAAGGCCCAGAGCGGGGGACTAGCACAGATACGCAGTATTTT. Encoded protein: CSVEGPERGTSTDTQYF.

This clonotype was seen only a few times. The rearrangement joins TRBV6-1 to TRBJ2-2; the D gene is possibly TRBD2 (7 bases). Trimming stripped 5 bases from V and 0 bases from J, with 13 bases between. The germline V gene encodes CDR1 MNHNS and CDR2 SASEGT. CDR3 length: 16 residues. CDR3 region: CASSRAGTTNTGELFF. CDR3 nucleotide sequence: TGTGCCAGCAGTCGAGCGGGGACAACGAACACCGGGGAGCTGTTTTTT.

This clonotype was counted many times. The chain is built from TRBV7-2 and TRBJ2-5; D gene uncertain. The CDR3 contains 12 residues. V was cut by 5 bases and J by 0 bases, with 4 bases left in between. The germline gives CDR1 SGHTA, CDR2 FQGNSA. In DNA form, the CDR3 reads TGTGCCAGCAGCGAACACCAAGAGACCCAGTACTTC. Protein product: CASSEHQETQYF.

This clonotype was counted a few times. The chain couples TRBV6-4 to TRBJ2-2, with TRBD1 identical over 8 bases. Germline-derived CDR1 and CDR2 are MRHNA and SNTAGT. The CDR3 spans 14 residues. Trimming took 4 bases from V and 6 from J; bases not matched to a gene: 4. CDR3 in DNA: TGTGCCAGCAGTGGACAGGGGATGGCCGGGGAGCTGTTTTTT. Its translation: CASSGQGMAGELFF.

In nucleotides, the CDR3 is TGTGCCAGCACCCCCAGAAGGCGGGGGCTAACCGGCACAGATACGCAGTATTTT. Its protein is CASTPRRRGLTGTDTQYF. The rearrangement uses TRBV11-2 and TRBJ2-3; D may be TRBD2 (7 bases). V was pared by 7 bases and J by 1 base, with 24 bases between. The CDR3 extends over 18 amino acids. Germline V gene data show CDR1 as SGHAT and CDR2 as FQNNGV.

The CDR3 spells CSARDLAGDSTGELFF. CDR3 nucleotides: TGCAGTGCTAGAGATCTAGCGGGTGACTCAACCGGGGAGCTGTTTTTT. The V and J genes are TRBV20-1 and TRBJ2-2, with 8 bases lining up with TRBD2. V was clipped by 0 bases and J by 5 bases; unmatched bases: 8. Looked up from germline, CDR1 is DFQATT and CDR2 is SNEGSKA (reference sequence). The CDR3 is made up of 16 amino acids.

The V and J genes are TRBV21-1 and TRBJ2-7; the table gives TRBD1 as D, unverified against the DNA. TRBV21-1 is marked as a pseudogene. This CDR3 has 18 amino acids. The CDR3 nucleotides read TGTGCCAGCAGCTCTCCCGGCCCCTCCGACAGGGGTGGTAACGAGCAGTACTTC. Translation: CASSSPGPSDRGGNEQYF.

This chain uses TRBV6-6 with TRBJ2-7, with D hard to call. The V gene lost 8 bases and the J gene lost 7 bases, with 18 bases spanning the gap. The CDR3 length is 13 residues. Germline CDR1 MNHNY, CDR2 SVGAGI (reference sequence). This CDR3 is CASSLPEASEQYF. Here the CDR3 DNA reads TGTGCCAGCTCCCTCCCAGAGGCGTCGGAGCAGTACTTC.

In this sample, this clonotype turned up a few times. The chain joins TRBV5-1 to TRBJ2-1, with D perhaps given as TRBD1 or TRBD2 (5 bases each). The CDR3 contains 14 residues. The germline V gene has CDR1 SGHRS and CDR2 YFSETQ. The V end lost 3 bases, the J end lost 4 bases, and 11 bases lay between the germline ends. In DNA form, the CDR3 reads TGCGCCAGCAGCTACGGGACGGCTTACAATGAGCAGTTCTTC. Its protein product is CASSYGTAYNEQFF.

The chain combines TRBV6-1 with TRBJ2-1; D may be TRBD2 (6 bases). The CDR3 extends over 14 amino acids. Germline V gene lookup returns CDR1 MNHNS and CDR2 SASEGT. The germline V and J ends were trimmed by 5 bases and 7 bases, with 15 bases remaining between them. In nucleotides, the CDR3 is TGTGCCAGCAGTACCATCGGGGCGGGGAATGAGCAGTTCTTC. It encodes CASSTIGAGNEQFF.

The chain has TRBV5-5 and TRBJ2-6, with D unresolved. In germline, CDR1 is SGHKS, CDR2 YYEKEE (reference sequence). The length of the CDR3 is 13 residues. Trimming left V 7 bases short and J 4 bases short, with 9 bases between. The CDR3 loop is CASQESGANVLTF. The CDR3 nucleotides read TGTGCCAGCCAGGAGTCCGGGGCCAACGTCCTGACTTTC.

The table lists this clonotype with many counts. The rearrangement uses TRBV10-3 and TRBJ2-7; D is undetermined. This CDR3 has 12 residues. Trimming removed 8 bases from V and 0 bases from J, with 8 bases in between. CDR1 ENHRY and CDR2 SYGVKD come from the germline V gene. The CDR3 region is CAIGPSSYEQYF. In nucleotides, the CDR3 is TGTGCCATCGGTCCTTCCTCCTACGAGCAGTACTTC.

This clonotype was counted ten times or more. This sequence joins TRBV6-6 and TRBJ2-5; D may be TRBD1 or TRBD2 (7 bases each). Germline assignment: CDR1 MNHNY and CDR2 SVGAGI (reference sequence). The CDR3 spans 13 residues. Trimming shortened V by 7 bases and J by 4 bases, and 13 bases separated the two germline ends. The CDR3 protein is CASTGGGTETQYF. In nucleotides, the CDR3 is TGTGCCAGCACAGGGGGGGGGACAGAGACCCAGTACTTC.

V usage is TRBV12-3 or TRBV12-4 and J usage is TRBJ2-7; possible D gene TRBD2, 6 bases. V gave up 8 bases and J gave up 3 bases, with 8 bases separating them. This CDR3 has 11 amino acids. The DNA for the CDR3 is TGTGCCAGCGTCGGGGGCTACGAGCAGTACTTC. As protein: CASVGGYEQYF.

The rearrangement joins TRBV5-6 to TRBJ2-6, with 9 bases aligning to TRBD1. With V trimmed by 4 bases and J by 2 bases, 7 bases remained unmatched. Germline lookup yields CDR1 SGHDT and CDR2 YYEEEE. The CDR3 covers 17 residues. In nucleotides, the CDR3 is TGTGCCAGCAGCCCCGGACAGGGGATCCCTGGGGCCAACGTCCTGACTTTC. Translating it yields CASSPGQGIPGANVLTF.

CDR3 region: CSARDYGTSGTDTQYF. The CDR3 DNA follows: TGCAGTGCTAGAGATTACGGGACTAGCGGCACAGATACGCAGTATTTT. This chain uses TRBV20-1 with TRBJ2-3, with 10 bases fitting TRBD2. The CDR3 runs to 16 residues. CDR1 and CDR2 from the germline V gene are DFQATT and SNEGSKA (reference sequence). The trim removed 0 bases at V and 1 base at J, leaving 4 bases unmatched.